Below, 30 T cell receptor beta chains from the same sample are listed, as sequenced in a study of a mutant IDH1 vaccine in newly diagnosed glioma. Time point described: week 5, during vaccination. Vaccination comprised doses that each held 300 ug of mutant IDH1 20-mer peptide, plus topical imiquimod. TCRdb's copy holds only in-frame clones and misses some; the assay was immunoSEQ multiplex PCR. The table records fewer than 40,000 clones, roughly 50% of them present only once. Their antigens are not known. This material consisted of PBMCs, taken from a glioma patient whose treatment included an IDH1 peptide vaccine. These receptors were collected from a woman aged 18-30 years with glioma.

The genes are TRBV19 and TRBJ2-2; D gene ambiguous. Trimming cost V 2 bases and J 6 bases, with 7 bases left between them. This CDR3 has 13 amino acids. Per germline, CDR1 LNHDA and CDR2 SQIVND (reference sequence). As DNA, the CDR3 is TGTGCCAGTAGTATATGGGATTCCGGGGAGCTGTTTTTT. It codes for CASSIWDSGELFF.

Within the sample, this clone is medium-sized (0.01 to 0.1%). This chain connects TRBV2 to TRBJ1-5; D not certain. Trimming took 2 bases from V and 0 from J, leaving 5 bases between them. The length of the CDR3 is 14 residues. Germline V gene sequence: CDR1 SNHLY, CDR2 FYNNEI. CDR3 loop: CASSEPPSNQPQHF. The CDR3 coding sequence is TGTGCCAGCAGTGAACCCCCTAGCAATCAGCCCCAGCATTTT.

V usage is TRBV7-2 and J usage is TRBJ2-3; D call uncertain. Trimming took 0 bases from V and 5 from J, leaving 15 bases between them. Germline CDR1 is SGHTA and CDR2 is FQGNSA. There are 16 residues in the CDR3. This chain's CDR3 is CASSLALGFGLDTQYF. The CDR3 bases are TGTGCCAGCAGCTTAGCGCTGGGGTTCGGTCTAGATACGCAGTATTTT.

This clone came up a few times. This chain joins TRBV7-2 and TRBJ1-2; 9 bases are a match to TRBD1. This CDR3 has 16 amino acids. CDR1 and CDR2 (germline): SGHTA, FQGNSA. V trimming: 6 bases; J trimming: 5 bases; junction bases outside the gene matches: 13. The CDR3 loop reads CASSYLFGQGPYGYTF. The DNA for the CDR3 is TGTGCCAGCAGTTACTTGTTCGGACAGGGGCCTTATGGCTACACCTTC.

The chain couples TRBV5-1 to TRBJ2-4; 10 bases map to TRBD1. The V and J ends lost 4 bases and 8 bases, in that order; junction bases with no gene match: 3. The CDR3 totals 13 residues. CDR1 is SGHRS and CDR2 is YFSETQ in the germline V gene. The CDR3 nucleotides read TGCGCCAGCAGCCCCGGGACAGGGGACATTCAGTACTTC. It codes for CASSPGTGDIQYF.

The chain joins TRBV28 to TRBJ2-1; TRBD2 aligns across 7 bases. The CDR3 consists of 15 residues. The J segment lost 5 bases and the V segment lost 3 bases, leaving 7 bases of the junction unmatched. Germline CDR1 is MDHEN and CDR2 is SYDVKM. CDR3 DNA: TGTGCCAGCAGTTTGAGCTCTAGCGGCAACAATGAGCAGTTCTTC. It translates to CASSLSSSGNNEQFF.

The chain recombines TRBV5-1 with TRBJ2-5; 8 bases map to TRBD2. Unmatched junction bases numbered 13, after V lost 4 bases and J lost 5 bases. The CDR3 contains 16 residues. CDR1 is SGHRS, CDR2 YFSETQ, per germline. The CDR3 region is CASSPAYGGALETQYF. The CDR3 DNA follows: TGCGCCAGCAGCCCTGCTTACGGGGGGGCCCTGGAGACCCAGTACTTC.

V gene TRBV7-2 combines with J gene TRBJ2-1, with D possibly matching TRBD1 (6 bases). The CDR3 loop spans 19 amino acids. Trimming took off 2 bases at V and 2 bases at J, with 22 bases between the two ends. CDR1 and CDR2 from the germline V gene are SGHTA and FQGNSA. The CDR3 DNA reads as TGTGCCAGCAGCTTAAGGGTTGATATAACGGGACAAACCTACAATGAGCAGTTCTTC. This encodes CASSLRVDITGQTYNEQFF.

V is TRBV6-1 and J is TRBJ2-5, with a possible D match to TRBD2 (6 bases). This CDR3 contains 13 residues. CDR1 and CDR2 from the germline V gene are MNHNS and SASEGT. V was cut by 10 bases and J by 5 bases, with 17 bases left in between. The CDR3 reads CATLWAGWETQYF. The CDR3 DNA reads TGTGCCACTCTATGGGCGGGATGGGAGACCCAGTACTTC.

The chain carries TRBV2 and TRBJ1-5; D gene unclear. Germline V lookup: CDR1 SNHLY, CDR2 FYNNEI. V lost 3 bases and J lost 6, with 6 bases in between. The CDR3 spans 12 residues. The CDR3 DNA sequence: TGTGCCAGCAGTGAGGTTGGTCAGCCCCAGCATTTT. This sequence encodes CASSEVGQPQHF. The entire variable domain, with the rest obtained from reference TRBV2 and TRBJ1-5, is as follows: EPEVTQTPSHQVTQMGQEVILRCVPISNHLYFYWYRQILGQKVEFLVSFYNNEISEKSEIFDDQFSVERPDGSNFTLKIRSTKLEDSAMYFCASSEVGQPQHFGDGTRLSIL.

This clone was seen a single time. The chain combines TRBV7-2 with TRBJ1-5; tentatively, D is TRBD1 (6 bases). The CDR3 runs 13 residues. The germline V gene encodes CDR1 SGHTA and CDR2 FQGNSA. V gave up 3 bases and J gave up 5 bases, with 8 bases separating them. CDR3 protein: CASSLGGYQPQHF. The CDR3 DNA is TGTGCCAGCAGCTTGGGGGGCTATCAGCCCCAGCATTTT. Combining the CDR3 with reference TRBV7-2 and TRBJ1-5 gives the whole variable domain GAGVSQSPSNKVTEKGKDVELRCDPISGHTALYWYRQSLGQGLEFLIYFQGNSAPDKSGLPSDRFSAERTGGSVSTLTIQRTQQEDSAVYLCASSLGGYQPQHFGDGTRLSIL.

The chain recombines TRBV5-1 with TRBJ1-5, with 7 nucleotides matching TRBD1. The CDR3 covers 14 residues. Per germline, CDR1 SGHRS and CDR2 YFSETQ. The trim removed 0 bases at V and 5 bases at J, leaving 2 bases unmatched. Written as DNA, the CDR3 is TGCGCCAGCAGCTTGGGACAGGGCTATCAGCCCCAGCATTTT. Protein product: CASSLGQGYQPQHF.

The chain carries TRBV14 and TRBJ2-3; no clear D. The germline gives CDR1 SGHDN, CDR2 FVKESK. V was clipped by 0 bases and J by 7 bases, with 11 bases between them. This CDR3 is built from 14 residues. The CDR3 spells CASSQDSRSYTQYF. The CDR3 nucleotides are TGTGCCAGCAGCCAAGATTCCAGGTCGTATACGCAGTATTTT.

The chain employs TRBV7-9 and TRBJ2-3, with D maybe TRBD2 (7 bases). Germline assignment: CDR1 SEHNR and CDR2 FQNEAQ (reference sequence). The CDR3 is 17 residues long. V lost 6 bases to trimming and J lost 2 bases, with 21 bases between them. Written as DNA, the CDR3 is TGTGCCAGCAGGCAGGGAGGGGGGCCCTCCCACACAGATACGCAGTATTTT. Protein product: CASRQGGGPSHTDTQYF.

The chain joins TRBV7-2 to TRBJ2-1; D call uncertain. Looked up from germline, CDR1 is SGHTA and CDR2 is FQGNSA. Trimming cost V 0 bases and J 5 bases, with 8 bases left between them. The CDR3 loop spans 14 amino acids. CDR3 in DNA: TGTGCCAGCAGCTTAGCGGCCATGAACAATGAGCAGTTCTTC. This codes for CASSLAAMNNEQFF.

The rearrangement links TRBV4-1 to TRBJ1-3; D may be TRBD1 (5 bases). V lost 0 bases and J 5 bases, leaving 20 bases between the germline ends. The V gene's germline CDR1 is MGHRA and CDR2 YSYEKL. This CDR3 is built from 18 residues. CDR3 in amino acids: CASSQEFFESGSRNTIYF. CDR3 DNA: TGCGCCAGCAGCCAAGAGTTTTTCGAGTCAGGGAGTAGAAACACCATATATTTT.

This clone turned up a few times. CDR3 loop: CASSSGAGGYNEQFF. CDR3 nucleotides: TGTGCCAGCAGCTCAGGGGCGGGAGGATACAATGAGCAGTTCTTC. This chain connects TRBV7-3 to TRBJ2-1; TRBD2 agrees at 8 bases. Per germline, CDR1 SGHTA and CDR2 FQGTGA. The CDR3 sequence is 15 residues long. V shed 4 bases and J 4 bases; nucleotides not matched to a gene: 6.

This chain connects TRBV2 to TRBJ2-5, with 7 bases identical to TRBD1. Germline loops: CDR1 SNHLY, CDR2 FYNNEI. V lost 6 bases to trimming and J lost 2 bases; unmatched junction nucleotides: 9. The CDR3 has 15 residues. CDR3 sequence: CASRELRQGQETQYF. The DNA of the CDR3 is TGTGCCAGCAGGGAACTACGACAGGGACAAGAGACCCAGTACTTC. Full variable domain (missing parts from reference TRBV2 and TRBJ2-5): EPEVTQTPSHQVTQMGQEVILRCVPISNHLYFYWYRQILGQKVEFLVSFYNNEISEKSEIFDDQFSVERPDGSNFTLKIRSTKLEDSAMYFCASRELRQGQETQYFGPGTRLLVL.

The CDR3 DNA sequence: TGTGCCAGCAGCTCTACTTTTACGGGGCTAGCCAAAAACATTCAGTACTTC. Translation gives CASSSTFTGLAKNIQYF. The chain joins TRBV7-2 to TRBJ2-4, with D perhaps assigned TRBD1 or TRBD2 (5 bases each). This CDR3 is 17 amino acids long. The V gene lost 4 bases and the J gene lost 0 bases, with 16 bases spanning the gap. CDR1 is SGHTA, CDR2 FQGNSA, per germline.

This rearrangement joins TRBV6-5 to TRBJ2-7; 7 positions agree with TRBD1. The germline gives CDR1 MNHEY, CDR2 SVGAGI. Unmatched junction bases numbered 5, after V lost 0 bases and J lost 3 bases. CDR3 size: 15 residues. DNA for the CDR3: TGTGCCAGCAGTTACTCTAGACAGGGAAGCTACGAGCAGTACTTC. Encoded protein: CASSYSRQGSYEQYF.

The chain has TRBV19 and TRBJ2-4; TRBD1 agrees at 7 bases. The V gene end was trimmed by 9 bases and the J gene end by 6 bases; junction bases not matched to a gene: 14. The CDR3 has 15 amino acids. CDR1 is LNHDA and CDR2 is SQIVND in the germline V gene (reference sequence). This chain's CDR3 is CASRDSSIVGNIQYF. The DNA for the CDR3 is TGTGCCAGCCGGGACAGTTCTATTGTCGGAAACATTCAGTACTTC.

The chain combines TRBV6-5 with TRBJ2-3; no clear D. This CDR3 has 11 residues. V was trimmed by 5 bases and J by 4 bases, leaving 4 bases between them. Per germline, CDR1 MNHEY and CDR2 SVGAGI. CDR3 sequence (DNA): TGTGCCAGCAGTGGCCCAGATACGCAGTATTTT. The encoded protein is CASSGPDTQYF.

V is TRBV10-3 and J is TRBJ2-7, with 10 bases matching TRBD2. With V trimmed by 4 bases and J by 6 bases, 6 bases remained unmatched. The CDR3 loop spans 14 amino acids. Germline CDR1 and CDR2: ENHRY and SYGVKD. The CDR3 DNA follows: TGTGCCATCAGTGCCCGAGCGGGAGGGGGCGAGCAGTACTTC. Protein: CAISARAGGGEQYF.

The J gene is TRBJ2-3, the V gene TRBV27; TRBD2 matches at 11 bases. The J segment lost 7 bases and the V segment lost 5 bases, leaving 8 bases of the junction unmatched. Germline-derived CDR1 and CDR2 are MNHEY and SMNVEV (reference sequence). The CDR3 covers 15 residues. The CDR3 spells CASSRLAGKRYTQYF. CDR3 coding DNA: TGTGCCAGCAGTCGACTAGCGGGAAAGCGATATACGCAGTATTTT.

The chain couples TRBV5-5 to TRBJ2-7; tentative D call: TRBD1 (6 bases). The germline V gene has CDR1 SGHKS and CDR2 YYEKEE (reference sequence). The CDR3 runs to 15 residues. The V end was cut by 3 bases, the J end by 4 bases, with 17 bases between. CDR3 sequence reads: CASSYEQGVAYEQYF. The CDR3 nucleotides are TGTGCCAGCAGCTACGAACAGGGAGTAGCGTACGAGCAGTACTTC.

V and J are TRBV19 and TRBJ1-2; 9 bases agree with TRBD1. Trimming removed 4 bases from V and 6 bases from J; junction bases left unmatched: 6. Per germline, CDR1 LNHDA and CDR2 SQIVND (reference sequence). CDR3 length equals 14 residues. CDR3 in DNA: TGTGCCAGTAGTAACAGGGGGCGCATTGATGGCTACACCTTC. Protein product: CASSNRGRIDGYTF.

The chain links TRBV28 to TRBJ2-7, with 7 bases matching TRBD2. From germline, CDR1 is MDHEN and CDR2 SYDVKM. V was clipped by 6 bases and J by 9 bases; unmatched bases: 11. The CDR3 consists of 13 residues. The CDR3 DNA reads TGTGCCAGCAGCTTTCCCGGACTAGTCGGGCAGTACTTC. Amino acid sequence: CASSFPGLVGQYF.

This chain uses TRBV7-2 with TRBJ2-5; 10 bases fit TRBD2. CDR1 and CDR2 from the germline V gene are SGHTA and FQGNSA. This CDR3 has 15 residues. V shed 7 bases and J 1 base; nucleotides not matched to a gene: 6. CDR3 residues: CASTQRGGRQETQYF. The CDR3 nucleotides read TGTGCCAGCACACAGCGGGGGGGCCGCCAAGAGACCCAGTACTTC.

The V gene is TRBV1, the J gene TRBJ2-2; TRBD2 is the table's D call and was not checked against the DNA. TRBV1 has pseudogene status. The CDR3 spans 15 residues. CDR3 protein: CTSSQAGRNTGELFF. The CDR3 DNA reads TGCACCAGCAGCCAAGCGGGGAGGAACACCGGGGAGCTGTTTTTT.

This chain links TRBV4-3 with TRBJ1-4; D is possibly TRBD1 (6 bases). Germline-derived CDR1 and CDR2 are LGHNA and YSLEER. The CDR3 length is 15 residues. V gave up 4 bases and J gave up 7 bases, with 16 bases separating them. The CDR3 DNA reads TGCGCCAGCAGCCTCCAGGTACAGGGCGGTGAAAAACTGTTTTTT. Amino acids: CASSLQVQGGEKLFF.